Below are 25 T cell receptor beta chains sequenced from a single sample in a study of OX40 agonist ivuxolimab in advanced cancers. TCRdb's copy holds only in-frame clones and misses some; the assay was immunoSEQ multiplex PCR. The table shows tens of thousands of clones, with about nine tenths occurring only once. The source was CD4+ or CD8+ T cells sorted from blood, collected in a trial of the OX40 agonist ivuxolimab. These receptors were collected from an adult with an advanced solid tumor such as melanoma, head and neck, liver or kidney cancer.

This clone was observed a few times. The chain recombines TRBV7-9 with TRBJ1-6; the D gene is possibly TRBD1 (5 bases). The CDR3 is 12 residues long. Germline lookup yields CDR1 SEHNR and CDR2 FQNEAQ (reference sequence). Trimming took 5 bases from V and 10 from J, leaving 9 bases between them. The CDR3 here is CASSRDSSPLHF. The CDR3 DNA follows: TGTGCCAGCAGCCGGGACTCCTCACCCCTCCACTTT.

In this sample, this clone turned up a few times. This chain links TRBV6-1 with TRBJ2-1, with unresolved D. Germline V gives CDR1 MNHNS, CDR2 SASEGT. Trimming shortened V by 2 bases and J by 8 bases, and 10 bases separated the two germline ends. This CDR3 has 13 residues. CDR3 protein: CASSELGWDEQFF. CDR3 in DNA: TGTGCCAGCAGTGAACTAGGGTGGGATGAGCAGTTCTTC.

The CDR3 coding sequence is TGTGCCAGCAGTTCCCTCGGGACAGGGGGTCAAAGCGAGCAGTTCTTC. The encoded protein is CASSSLGTGGQSEQFF. V is TRBV27 and J is TRBJ2-1, with 11 bases aligning to TRBD1. This CDR3 has 16 residues. Germline values: CDR1 MNHEY, CDR2 SMNVEV (reference sequence). Losses at the gene ends were 4 bases for V and 10 bases for J; bases not matched to a gene: 12.

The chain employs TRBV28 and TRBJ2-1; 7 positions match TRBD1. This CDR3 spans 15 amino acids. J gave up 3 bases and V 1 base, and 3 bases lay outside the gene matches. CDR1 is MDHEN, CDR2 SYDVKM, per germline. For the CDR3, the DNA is TGTGCCAGCAGTTTATTAGGGACAGACTACAATGAGCAGTTCTTC. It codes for CASSLLGTDYNEQFF.

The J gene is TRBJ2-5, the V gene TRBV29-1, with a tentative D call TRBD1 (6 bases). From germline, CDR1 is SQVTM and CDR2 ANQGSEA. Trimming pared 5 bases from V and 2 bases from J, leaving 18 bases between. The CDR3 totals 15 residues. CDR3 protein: CSVSVGARTQETQYF. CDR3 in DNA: TGCAGCGTTTCAGTGGGGGCGCGGACGCAAGAGACCCAGTACTTC.

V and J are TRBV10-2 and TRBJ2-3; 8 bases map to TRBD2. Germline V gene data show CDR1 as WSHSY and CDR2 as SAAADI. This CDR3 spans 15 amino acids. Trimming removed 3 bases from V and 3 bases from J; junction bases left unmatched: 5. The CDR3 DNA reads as TGCGCCAGCAGTGATACTAGCGGACTAACAGATACGCAGTATTTT. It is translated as CASSDTSGLTDTQYF.

The CDR3 region is CASSVAVRIGELFF. CDR3 nucleotides: TGTGCCAGCAGTGTGGCGGTTAGAATTGGGGAGCTGTTTTTT. The chain combines TRBV6-1 with TRBJ2-2; D not certain. V lost 4 bases and J lost 8, with 14 bases in between. The germline gives CDR1 MNHNS, CDR2 SASEGT. The CDR3 covers 14 residues.

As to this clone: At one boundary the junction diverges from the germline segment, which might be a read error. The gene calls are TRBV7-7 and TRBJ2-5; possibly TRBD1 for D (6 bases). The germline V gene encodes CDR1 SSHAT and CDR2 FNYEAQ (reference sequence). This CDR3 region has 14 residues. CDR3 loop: CASSLQGVGETQYF. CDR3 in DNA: TGTGCTAGCAGCTTACAGGGAGTGGGGGAGACCCAGTACTTC.

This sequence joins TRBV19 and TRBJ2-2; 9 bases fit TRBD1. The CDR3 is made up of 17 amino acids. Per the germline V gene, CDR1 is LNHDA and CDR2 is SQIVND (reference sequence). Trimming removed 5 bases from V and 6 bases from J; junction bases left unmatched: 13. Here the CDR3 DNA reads TGTGCCAGTAGTCCTTTGCCGGGACAGGGCCAGTCCGGGGAGCTGTTTTTT. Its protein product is CASSPLPGQGQSGELFF.

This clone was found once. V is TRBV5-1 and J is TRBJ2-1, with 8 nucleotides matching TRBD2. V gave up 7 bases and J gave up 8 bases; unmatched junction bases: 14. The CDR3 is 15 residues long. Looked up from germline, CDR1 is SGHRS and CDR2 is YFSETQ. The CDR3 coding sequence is TGCGCCAGCCATCCTGGAGCGGGAGAAATGGATGAGCAGTTCTTC. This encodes CASHPGAGEMDEQFF.

The CDR3 sequence is CASSFMGADYGYTF. Here the CDR3 DNA reads TGTGCCAGCAGCTTTATGGGGGCGGACTATGGCTACACCTTC. The rearrangement links TRBV5-4 to TRBJ1-2; D might be TRBD1 (6 bases). CDR1 and CDR2 (germline): SGHNT, YYREEE (reference sequence). The CDR3 spans 14 residues. Between the trimmed V and J ends, which lost 2 bases and 3 bases, there was a span of 11 bases.

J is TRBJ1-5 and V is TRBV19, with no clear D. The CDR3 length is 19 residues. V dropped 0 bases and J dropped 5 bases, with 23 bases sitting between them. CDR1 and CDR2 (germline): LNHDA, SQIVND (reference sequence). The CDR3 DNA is TGTGCCAGTAGTATAGATTTGTCTCCGGGAGCCCGGCGCGATCAGCCCCAGCATTTT. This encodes CASSIDLSPGARRDQPQHF.

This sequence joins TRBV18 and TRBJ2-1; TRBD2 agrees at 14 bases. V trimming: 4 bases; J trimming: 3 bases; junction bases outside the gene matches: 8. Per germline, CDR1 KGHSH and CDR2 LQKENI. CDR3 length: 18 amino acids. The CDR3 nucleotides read TGTGCCAGCTCACGGAGGCAGGGACTAGCGGGAGACTACAATGAGCAGTTCTTC. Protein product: CASSRRQGLAGDYNEQFF. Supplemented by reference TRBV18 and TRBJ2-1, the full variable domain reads NAGVMQNPRHLVRRRGQEARLRCSPMKGHSHVYWYRQLPEEGLKFMVYLQKENIIDESGMPKERFSAEFPKEGPSILRIQQVVRGDSAAYFCASSRRQGLAGDYNEQFFGPGTRLTVL.

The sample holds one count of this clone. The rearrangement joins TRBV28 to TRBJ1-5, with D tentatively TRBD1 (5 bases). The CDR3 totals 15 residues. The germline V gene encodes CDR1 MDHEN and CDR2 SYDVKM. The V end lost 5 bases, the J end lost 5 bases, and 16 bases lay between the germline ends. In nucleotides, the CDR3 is TGTGCCAGCAGTGGTCGGGCAGGGAGAGATCAGCCCCAGCATTTT. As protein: CASSGRAGRDQPQHF.

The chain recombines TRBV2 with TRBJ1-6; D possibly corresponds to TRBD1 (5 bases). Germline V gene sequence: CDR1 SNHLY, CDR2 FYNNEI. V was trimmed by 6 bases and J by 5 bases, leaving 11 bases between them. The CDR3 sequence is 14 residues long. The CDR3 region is CASSETENNSPLHF. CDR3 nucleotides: TGTGCCAGCAGCGAGACAGAGAATAATTCACCCCTCCACTTT. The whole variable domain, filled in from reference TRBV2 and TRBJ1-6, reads EPEVTQTPSHQVTQMGQEVILRCVPISNHLYFYWYRQILGQKVEFLVSFYNNEISEKSEIFDDQFSVERPDGSNFTLKIRSTKLEDSAMYFCASSETENNSPLHFGNGTRLTVT.

CDR3 protein: CASSGGANNSPLHF. The DNA for the CDR3 is TGTGCCAGCAGTGGGGGGGCCAATAATTCACCCCTCCACTTT. The V gene is TRBV6-5, the J gene TRBJ1-6; D is possibly TRBD1 (6 bases). The CDR3 contains 14 residues. In germline, CDR1 is MNHEY, CDR2 SVGAGI. V lost 5 bases and J lost 5, with 10 bases in between.

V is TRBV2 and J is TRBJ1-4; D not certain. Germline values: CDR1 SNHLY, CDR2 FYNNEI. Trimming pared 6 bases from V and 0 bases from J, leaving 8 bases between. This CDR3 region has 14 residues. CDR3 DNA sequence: TGTGCCAGCAGCCCAGAAGCAACTAATGAAAAACTGTTTTTT. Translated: CASSPEATNEKLFF.

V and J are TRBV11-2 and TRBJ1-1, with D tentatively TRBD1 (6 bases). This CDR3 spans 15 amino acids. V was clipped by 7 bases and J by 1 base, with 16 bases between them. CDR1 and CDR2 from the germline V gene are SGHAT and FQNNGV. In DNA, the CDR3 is TGTGCCAGCATCCCCCCGGGGGGCCAGAACACTGAAGCTTTCTTT. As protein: CASIPPGGQNTEAFF.

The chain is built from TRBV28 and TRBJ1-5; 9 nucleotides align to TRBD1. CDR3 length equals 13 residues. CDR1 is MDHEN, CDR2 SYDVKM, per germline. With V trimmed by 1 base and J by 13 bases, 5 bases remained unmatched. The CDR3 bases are TGTGCCAGCAGTTTATCCGGGACAGGGTGGCAGCATTTT. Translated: CASSLSGTGWQHF.

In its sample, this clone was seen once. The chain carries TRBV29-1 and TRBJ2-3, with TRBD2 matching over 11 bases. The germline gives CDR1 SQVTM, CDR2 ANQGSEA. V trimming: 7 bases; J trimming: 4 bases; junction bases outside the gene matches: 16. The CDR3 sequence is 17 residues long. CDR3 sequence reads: CSAAAPGLAGGADTQYF. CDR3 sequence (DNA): TGCAGCGCCGCCGCCCCCGGACTAGCGGGCGGGGCAGATACGCAGTATTTT.

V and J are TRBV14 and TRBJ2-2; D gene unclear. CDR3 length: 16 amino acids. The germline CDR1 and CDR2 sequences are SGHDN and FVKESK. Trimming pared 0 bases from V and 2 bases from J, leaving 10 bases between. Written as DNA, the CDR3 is TGTGCCAGCAGCCAAGACAGGCCACTAAACACCGGGGAGCTGTTTTTT. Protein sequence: CASSQDRPLNTGELFF.

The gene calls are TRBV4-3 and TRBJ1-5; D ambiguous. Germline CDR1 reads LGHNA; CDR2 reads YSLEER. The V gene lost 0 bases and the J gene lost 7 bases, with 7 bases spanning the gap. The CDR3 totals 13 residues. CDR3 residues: CASSQDKAQPQHF. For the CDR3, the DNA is TGCGCCAGCAGCCAAGATAAGGCCCAGCCCCAGCATTTT.

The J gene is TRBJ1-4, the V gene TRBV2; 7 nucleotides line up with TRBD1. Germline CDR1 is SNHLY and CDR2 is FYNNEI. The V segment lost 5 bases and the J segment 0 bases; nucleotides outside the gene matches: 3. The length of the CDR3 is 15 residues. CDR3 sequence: CASSKQGPTNEKLFF. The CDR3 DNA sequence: TGTGCCAGCAGTAAACAGGGGCCAACTAATGAAAAACTGTTTTTT.

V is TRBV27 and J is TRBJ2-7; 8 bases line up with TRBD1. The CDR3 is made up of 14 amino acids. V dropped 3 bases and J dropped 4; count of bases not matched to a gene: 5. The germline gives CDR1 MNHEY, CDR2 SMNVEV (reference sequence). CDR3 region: CASSFSGGGYEQYF. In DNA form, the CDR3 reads TGTGCCAGCAGTTTTTCAGGGGGCGGTTACGAGCAGTACTTC.

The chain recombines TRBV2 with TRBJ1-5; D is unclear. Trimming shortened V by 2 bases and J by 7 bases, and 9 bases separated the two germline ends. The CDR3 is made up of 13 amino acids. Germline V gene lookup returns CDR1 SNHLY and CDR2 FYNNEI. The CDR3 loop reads CASSEWREQPQHF. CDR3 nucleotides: TGTGCCAGCAGTGAATGGCGGGAACAGCCCCAGCATTTT.